Each of the 28 T cell receptor beta chains below was sequenced from the same sample in a study of CD8+ T cells in alopecia areata. Investigators isolated RNA and reverse transcribed it into cDNA to act as the sequencing template. Libraries were prepared by immunoSEQ multiplex PCR; TCRdb keeps only in-frame clonotypes and omits some of them. This sample has some 170,000 clones, with about 72% found just once. The sample consisted of CD8+ T cells sorted from blood, taken at week 0. These receptors all stem from a human donor with alopecia areata.

This chain connects TRBV30 to TRBJ2-5; D possibly matches TRBD1 or TRBD2 (5 bases each). V gave up 4 bases and J gave up 7 bases, with 16 bases separating them. Germline CDR1 GTSNPN, CDR2 SVGIG (reference sequence). The CDR3 spans 13 residues. CDR3 DNA: TGTGCCTGGATATCGGGATCTGGGGGGACCCAGTACTTC. Amino acid sequence: CAWISGSGGTQYF.

The V and J genes are TRBV27 and TRBJ2-1; 9 bases line up with TRBD2. There are 19 residues in the CDR3. Germline CDR1 and CDR2: MNHEY and SMNVEV (reference sequence). The V gene end was trimmed by 3 bases and the J gene end by 3 bases; junction bases not matched to a gene: 15. The CDR3 DNA sequence: TGTGCCAGCAGTTTTGAAAGCCCAGCGGGGGGCCTTTTCTACAATGAGCAGTTCTTC. Amino acids: CASSFESPAGGLFYNEQFF.

This clone appeared a few times. The chain couples TRBV7-6 to TRBJ2-2; 9 bases line up with TRBD1. Germline values: CDR1 SGHVS, CDR2 FNYEAQ. This CDR3 region has 17 residues. V trimming: 3 bases; J trimming: 7 bases; junction bases outside the gene matches: 12. CDR3 amino acids: CASSFTVPGQGIGELFF. CDR3 sequence (DNA): TGTGCCAGCAGCTTCACAGTCCCGGGACAGGGAATCGGGGAGCTGTTTTTT.

The chain has TRBV2 and TRBJ2-7; D ambiguous. The CDR3 runs 13 residues. With 0 bases removed from V and 3 bases from J, the gap between germline ends came to 6 bases. CDR1 and CDR2 (germline): SNHLY, FYNNEI. The CDR3 sequence: CASSEARYYEQYF. In DNA, the CDR3 is TGTGCCAGCAGTGAAGCCCGGTACTACGAGCAGTACTTC.

This clone is a singleton in its sample. The chain combines TRBV19 with TRBJ1-5; 7 bases line up with TRBD1. In germline, CDR1 is LNHDA, CDR2 SQIVND (reference sequence). V was clipped by 7 bases and J by 0 bases; unmatched bases: 12. The length of the CDR3 is 17 residues. The DNA for the CDR3 is TGTGCCAGTAAAGGGGGCCAGAGGATCTATAGCAATCAGCCCCAGCATTTT. Encoded protein: CASKGGQRIYSNQPQHF.

The rearrangement joins TRBV7-9 to TRBJ2-3; TRBD1 is a possible D gene (6 bases). V lost 3 bases to trimming and J lost 0 bases, with 10 bases between them. CDR3 size: 15 residues. Germline values: CDR1 SEHNR, CDR2 FQNEAQ (reference sequence). The CDR3 nucleotides are TGTGCCAGCAGCTTGGACAGCGCTAGCACAGATACGCAGTATTTT. This gives the protein CASSLDSASTDTQYF.

V is TRBV7-2 and J is TRBJ2-3; maybe TRBD2 (6 bases). From germline, CDR1 is SGHTA and CDR2 FQGNSA. CDR3 length equals 17 residues. The germline V and J ends were trimmed by 5 bases and 0 bases, with 18 bases remaining between them. CDR3 coding DNA: TGTGCCAGCAGCCAACCTCGAATCCGGGGGAGCACAGATACGCAGTATTTT. Residues: CASSQPRIRGSTDTQYF.

V usage is TRBV20-1 and J usage is TRBJ2-1; D is unclear. The V gene lost 6 bases and the J gene lost 3 bases, with 6 bases spanning the gap. Germline CDR1 DFQATT, CDR2 SNEGSKA (reference sequence). There are 11 residues in the CDR3. CDR3: CSAILYNEQFF. The CDR3, as DNA: TGCAGTGCCATCCTCTACAATGAGCAGTTCTTC.

In its sample, this clone was seen a few times. The rearrangement joins TRBV19 to TRBJ2-7; TRBD1 matches 11 bases. Trimming removed 3 bases from V and 5 bases from J; junction bases left unmatched: 6. The germline gives CDR1 LNHDA, CDR2 SQIVND (reference sequence). The CDR3 runs 15 residues. In DNA, the CDR3 is TGTGCCAGTAGTATCCGGGACAGGGGGGCGGACGAGCAGTACTTC. Residues: CASSIRDRGADEQYF.

The chain links TRBV18 to TRBJ2-6; the D is unclear. The V and J ends lost 3 bases and 0 bases respectively, with 15 bases between them. From germline, CDR1 is KGHSH and CDR2 LQKENI. CDR3 length equals 18 residues. CDR3 in DNA: TGTGCCAGCTCACCGAGAAGGACGGAAAGCTCTGGGGCCAACGTCCTGACTTTC. Protein sequence: CASSPRRTESSGANVLTF.

The J gene is TRBJ1-1, the V gene TRBV13; TRBD1 might be the D (5 bases). With 0 bases removed from V and 11 bases from J, the gap between germline ends came to 16 bases. Germline assignment: CDR1 PRHDT and CDR2 FYEKMQ (reference sequence). The CDR3 has 14 residues. The CDR3 loop is CASSLGSGERGAFF. The DNA for the CDR3 is TGTGCCAGCAGCTTAGGGTCGGGGGAGCGTGGGGCTTTCTTT.

The chain carries TRBV29-1 and TRBJ1-1; possible D gene TRBD1, 6 bases. Germline CDR1 and CDR2: SQVTM and ANQGSEA. The CDR3 is made up of 13 amino acids. Trimming took 3 bases from V and 1 from J, leaving 9 bases between them. The CDR3 protein is CSVEPTGNTEAFF. CDR3 nucleotide sequence: TGCAGCGTTGAGCCGACAGGGAACACTGAAGCTTTCTTT. Together with reference TRBV29-1 and TRBJ1-1, the CDR3 gives the full variable domain: SAVISQKPSRDICQRGTSLTIQCQVDSQVTMMFWYRQQPGQSLTLIATANQGSEATYESGFVIDKFPISRPNLTFSTLTVSNMSPEDSSIYLCSVEPTGNTEAFFGQGTRLTVV.

The V and J genes are TRBV30 and TRBJ2-1; no firm D call. V was clipped by 5 bases and J by 0 bases, with 11 bases between them. Germline lookup yields CDR1 GTSNPN and CDR2 SVGIG (reference sequence). This CDR3 is built from 14 residues. Here the CDR3 reads CAWGLGSSYNEQFF. The DNA of the CDR3 is TGTGCCTGGGGGCTCGGAAGCTCCTACAATGAGCAGTTCTTC.

The chain uses TRBV29-1 and TRBJ1-1; D unresolved. Germline V gene sequence: CDR1 SQVTM, CDR2 ANQGSEA. V lost 1 base, J lost 1 base, and 10 bases lay in between. This CDR3 contains 14 residues. In DNA form, the CDR3 reads TGCAGCGTTGAAGTTTCCCGGCCGAACACTGAAGCTTTCTTT. Translating it yields CSVEVSRPNTEAFF.

The sample holds a few counts of this clone. The chain recombines TRBV23-1 with TRBJ2-5, with 7 bases aligning to TRBD2. TRBV23-1 is an ORF; its function is uncertain. CDR3 length: 15 residues. The V and J ends lost 0 bases and 2 bases, in that order; junction bases with no gene match: 3. CDR3 bases: TGCGCCAGCAGTCAATCGGCTAGCGGACAAGAGACCCAGTACTTC. This gives the protein CASSQSASGQETQYF.

This chain links TRBV5-6 with TRBJ1-5; D is perhaps TRBD1 (6 bases). The V and J ends lost 1 base and 5 bases respectively, with 13 bases between them. CDR3 size: 15 residues. In germline, CDR1 is SGHDT, CDR2 YYEEEE. CDR3 sequence reads: CASSLQGRRDQPQHF. CDR3 in DNA: TGTGCCAGCAGCTTGCAGGGGAGAAGGGATCAGCCCCAGCATTTT.

The chain links TRBV7-2 to TRBJ2-1; the D gene is possibly TRBD2 (7 bases). This CDR3 region has 16 residues. Germline-derived CDR1 and CDR2 are SGHTA and FQGNSA. The V gene lost 0 bases and the J gene lost 7 bases, with 16 bases spanning the gap. CDR3 sequence (DNA): TGTGCCAGCAGCTTAGCGCTGGGGGGGCCCTGGAATGAGCAGTTCTTC. Its protein is CASSLALGGPWNEQFF.

The chain uses TRBV9 and TRBJ2-5; no reliable D call. The CDR3 covers 13 residues. Germline assignment: CDR1 SGDLS and CDR2 YYNGEE. V gave up 0 bases and J gave up 5 bases, with 8 bases separating them. This CDR3 reads CASSVAGRETQYF. The DNA of the CDR3 is TGTGCCAGCAGCGTAGCAGGACGGGAGACCCAGTACTTC.

With respect to this clone: Other nucleotide sequences from this sample produce the same CDR3. This rearrangement joins TRBV25-1 to TRBJ1-5; unclear D gene. The germline V and J ends were trimmed by 2 bases and 6 bases, with 8 bases remaining between them. There are 13 residues in the CDR3. Germline V gene sequence: CDR1 MGHDK, CDR2 SYGVNS. CDR3 DNA sequence: TGTGCCAGCAGTGAAGGGTTAGGTCAGCCCCAGCATTTT. It yields the protein CASSEGLGQPQHF.

Here the CDR3 reads CASRKGGIGTGELFF. The CDR3 DNA is TGTGCCAGCAGAAAAGGGGGTATTGGCACCGGGGAGCTGTTTTTT. V is TRBV2 and J is TRBJ2-2; the D gene is possibly TRBD1 (6 bases). Germline CDR1 and CDR2: SNHLY and FYNNEI. The length of the CDR3 is 15 residues. V was trimmed by 6 bases and J by 4 bases, leaving 15 bases between them.

The CDR3 nucleotides read TGTGCCAGCAGCCCACAGGGTTCCTACGAGCAGTACTTC. Translated, it gives CASSPQGSYEQYF. J is TRBJ2-7 and V is TRBV27, with D maybe TRBD1 (6 bases). CDR1 is MNHEY, CDR2 SMNVEV, per germline (reference sequence). V was trimmed by 6 bases and J by 1 base, leaving 10 bases between them. The CDR3 length is 13 residues.

This chain uses TRBV29-1 with TRBJ2-4, with TRBD1 identical over 9 bases. Trimming cost V 6 bases and J 7 bases; bases outside gene matches: 7. Germline CDR1 reads SQVTM; CDR2 reads ANQGSEA. CDR3 length: 13 residues. The CDR3 coding sequence is TGCAGCGTAACCGGGACAGGGCGTAACATTCAGTACTTC. Encoded protein: CSVTGTGRNIQYF.

The V and J genes are TRBV14 and TRBJ2-7; 7 bases fit TRBD1. Germline values: CDR1 SGHDN, CDR2 FVKESK. This CDR3 has 14 residues. Trimming removed 4 bases from V and 3 bases from J; junction bases left unmatched: 6. The CDR3 protein is CASSPRDSHYEQYF. The CDR3 DNA is TGTGCCAGCAGCCCCAGGGACAGCCACTACGAGCAGTACTTC.

V is TRBV29-1 and J is TRBJ1-6, with D maybe TRBD1 (6 bases). The CDR3 runs 13 residues. Trimming took 7 bases from V and 2 from J, leaving 9 bases between them. Germline V gene lookup returns CDR1 SQVTM and CDR2 ANQGSEA. CDR3 sequence reads: CSGGQPYNSPLHF. The DNA for the CDR3 is TGCAGCGGTGGACAGCCCTATAATTCACCCCTCCACTTT.

The chain is built from TRBV27 and TRBJ1-4, with 9 bases aligning to TRBD1. This CDR3 has 14 amino acids. The germline V gene encodes CDR1 MNHEY and CDR2 SMNVEV (reference sequence). Trimming removed 8 bases from V and 8 bases from J; junction bases left unmatched: 9. DNA for the CDR3: TGTGCCAGCCGAACAGGGGGCTCGCGGGAAAAACTGTTTTTT. Translation: CASRTGGSREKLFF.

This clone was counted between two and nine times. The chain has TRBV30 and TRBJ1-2, with 7 bases identical to TRBD1. The CDR3 is 15 residues long. The junction had 10 bases not matched to a gene; V was cut back by 4 bases and J by 2 bases. Germline lookup yields CDR1 GTSNPN and CDR2 SVGIG (reference sequence). CDR3 loop: CAWTPDRNLNYGYTF. The CDR3 DNA follows: TGTGCCTGGACCCCGGACAGGAATCTCAACTATGGCTACACCTTC.

The chain employs TRBV29-1 and TRBJ2-7; 10 nucleotides align to TRBD1. After removal of 7 bases from V and 1 base from J, the junction contained 10 bases not matched to a gene. Germline lookup yields CDR1 SQVTM and CDR2 ANQGSEA. This CDR3 is built from 15 residues. CDR3 amino acids: CSALSPGQGSYEQYF. For the CDR3, the DNA is TGCAGCGCCCTCAGCCCGGGACAGGGGTCCTACGAGCAGTACTTC.

This clone was recorded only once. DNA of the CDR3: TGCGCCAGCAGCCTTACAGGGGGAGTCCAAGAGACCCAGTACTTC. Translation: CASSLTGGVQETQYF. The rearrangement links TRBV5-1 to TRBJ2-5; 8 nucleotides align to TRBD1. The junction had 6 bases not matched to a gene; V was cut back by 4 bases and J by 1 base. The CDR3 has 15 residues. Looked up from germline, CDR1 is SGHRS and CDR2 is YFSETQ.